The 3 T cell receptor beta chains below all came from one sample that was sequenced in a study of blood T cell repertoires in COVID-19. Sequenced by immunoSEQ multiplex PCR; TCRdb stores in-frame clones only, minus some. Of some 150,000 clones in the sample, approximately 85% were seen once. Material: peripheral blood. The receptor source for this set is a man in his 60s who had recovered from COVID-19.

This chain links TRBV21-1 with TRBJ2-2; the tabulated D call, TRBD1, remains unverified against the DNA. TRBV21-1 corresponds to a pseudogene. The CDR3 length is 17 residues. CDR3 nucleotides: TGTGCCAGCAGCAACTGGCCCGACAGGGGAAACACCGGGGAGCTGTTTTTT. This sequence encodes CASSNWPDRGNTGELFF.

This chain connects TRBV6-5 to TRBJ2-7, with 8 bases aligning to TRBD1. This CDR3 region has 15 residues. CDR1 MNHEY and CDR2 SVGAGI come from the germline V gene. V gave up 6 bases and J gave up 2 bases; unmatched junction bases: 9. The CDR3 spells CASRNNRDRPYEQYF. CDR3 bases: TGTGCCAGCAGAAACAACCGGGACAGGCCCTACGAGCAGTACTTC.

V usage is TRBV12-3 or TRBV12-4 and J usage is TRBJ2-7, with a tentative D call TRBD1 (5 bases). The CDR3 runs to 12 residues. Trimming removed 5 bases at V and 3 bases at J, with 8 bases between. As DNA, the CDR3 is TGTGCCAGCAGTCCTCAGGGCTACGAGCAGTACTTC. Amino acid sequence: CASSPQGYEQYF.